What follows describes a single T cell receptor beta chain. The CDR3 loop spans 15 amino acids. Germline loops: CDR1 MDHEN, CDR2 SYDVKM. The V end was cut by 3 bases, the J end by 0 bases, with 11 bases between. Produced via immunoSEQ multiplex PCR; TCRdb's table is partial and in-frame only. The data show more than 250,000 clones, 84% seen once. The data are from a study of blood T cell repertoires in COVID-19. Study at large: Both acute and convalescent COVID-19 samples were obtained from the United States, Italy and Spain.

The chain carries TRBV28 and TRBJ1-2, with D unresolved. This sequence was found in a human donor in a cohort sampled during active COVID-19. The sample taken for sequencing was peripheral blood. The CDR3 protein is CASSFQSHPNYGYTF. The CDR3 region has the DNA TGTGCCAGCAGTTTTCAGTCTCACCCTAACTATGGCTACACCTTC.